This is a list of T cell receptor beta chains from one sample in a study of blood T cell repertoires in COVID-19. TCRdb's copy holds only in-frame clones and misses some; the assay was immunoSEQ multiplex PCR. This repertoire shows several thousand clones, around nine tenths found once; its top ten account for roughly 5.7%. The sample comprised peripheral blood. Source of these receptors: a woman aged 70-85 years with active COVID-19. Each CDR3 is given with its conserved first and last residue. Each record gives: V gene, D gene, J gene, clone size, CDR3 protein, CDR3 DNA. D genes are given only for firm matches. Part of the rows lack a size; the others show once, few, many or a class for expanded clones.

v_call: TRBV4-1
d_call: NA
j_call: TRBJ2-7
clone_size: NA
cdr3_aa: CASSRASAYEQYF
cdr3_nt: TGCGCCAGCAGCCGCGCGAGCGCCTACGAGCAGTACTTC

v_call: TRBV4-2
d_call: NA
j_call: TRBJ1-5
clone_size: NA
cdr3_aa: CASSQDRDGPGHQPQHF
cdr3_nt: TGTGCCAGCAGCCAAGACAGGGATGGGCCCGGTCATCAGCCCCAGCATTTT

v_call: TRBV4-1
d_call: TRBD1
j_call: TRBJ1-2
clone_size: few
cdr3_aa: CASSDVQGGSYGYTF
cdr3_nt: TGCGCCAGCAGCGATGTACAGGGGGGAAGCTATGGCTACACCTTC

v_call: TRBV11-2
d_call: NA
j_call: TRBJ1-2
clone_size: NA
cdr3_aa: CASTLVGARYGYTF
cdr3_nt: TGTGCCAGCACCCTAGTGGGGGCTCGCTATGGCTACACCTTC

v_call: TRBV5-6
d_call: NA
j_call: TRBJ1-1
clone_size: NA
cdr3_aa: CASSLRHFGWNTEAFF
cdr3_nt: TGTGCCAGCAGCTTGCGACACTTTGGCTGGAACACTGAAGCTTTCTTT

v_call: TRBV5-1
d_call: TRBD1
j_call: TRBJ2-7
clone_size: NA
cdr3_aa: CASSLGGQGAIHEQYF
cdr3_nt: TGCGCCAGCAGCTTGGGAGGACAGGGGGCTATCCACGAGCAGTACTTC

v_call: TRBV3-1/TRBV3-2
d_call: NA
j_call: TRBJ1-3
clone_size: NA
cdr3_aa: CASRAGSGNTIYF
cdr3_nt: TGTGCCAGCAGGGCGGGCTCTGGAAACACCATATATTTT

v_call: TRBV5-1
d_call: TRBD1
j_call: TRBJ1-2
clone_size: NA
cdr3_aa: CASSSGGTGNGYTF
cdr3_nt: TGCGCCAGCAGCTCTGGTGGGACAGGGAACGGCTACACCTTC

v_call: TRBV19
d_call: NA
j_call: TRBJ1-1
clone_size: NA
cdr3_aa: CASSIEGRMNTEAFF
cdr3_nt: TGTGCCAGTAGTATAGAGGGCAGAATGAACACTGAAGCTTTCTTT

v_call: TRBV6-2/TRBV6-3
d_call: NA
j_call: TRBJ1-2
clone_size: NA
cdr3_aa: CASSYPGFRGGYTF
cdr3_nt: TGTGCCAGCAGTTACCCAGGCTTTAGGGGTGGCTACACCTTC

v_call: TRBV5-1
d_call: NA
j_call: TRBJ1-1
clone_size: NA
cdr3_aa: CASSRGILKIPGTKNTEAFF
cdr3_nt: TGCGCCAGCAGCAGAGGGATTCTCAAGATACCCGGGACAAAGAACACTGAAGCTTTCTTT

v_call: TRBV10-1
d_call: TRBD1
j_call: TRBJ1-4
clone_size: NA
cdr3_aa: CASRTGGEEKLFF
cdr3_nt: TGCGCCAGCAGAACAGGGGGGGAAGAAAAACTGTTTTTT

v_call: TRBV29-1
d_call: NA
j_call: TRBJ2-2
clone_size: NA
cdr3_aa: CSVEEGDPAMTGELFF
cdr3_nt: TGCAGCGTTGAGGAGGGAGACCCGGCGATGACCGGGGAGCTGTTTTTT

v_call: TRBV5-1
d_call: TRBD1
j_call: TRBJ1-2
clone_size: NA
cdr3_aa: CASRTGDYGYTF
cdr3_nt: TGCGCCAGCAGGACAGGGGACTATGGCTACACCTTC

v_call: TRBV18
d_call: NA
j_call: TRBJ1-5
clone_size: few
cdr3_aa: CASSRGGADSNQPQHF
cdr3_nt: TGTGCCAGCTCACGGGGAGGGGCTGATAGCAATCAGCCCCAGCATTTT

v_call: TRBV6-6
d_call: TRBD1
j_call: TRBJ1-5
clone_size: NA
cdr3_aa: CASSWGTGLNQPQHF
cdr3_nt: TGTGCCAGCAGTTGGGGGACAGGGTTGAATCAGCCCCAGCATTTT

v_call: TRBV2
d_call: NA
j_call: TRBJ1-4
clone_size: NA
cdr3_aa: CASRATSATNEKLFF
cdr3_nt: TGTGCCAGCAGGGCGACATCCGCAACTAATGAAAAACTGTTTTTT

v_call: TRBV5-1
d_call: TRBD1
j_call: TRBJ1-3
clone_size: once
cdr3_aa: CASSLEGARNTIYF
cdr3_nt: TGCGCCAGCAGCTTGGAGGGGGCGAGAAACACCATATATTTT

v_call: TRBV19
d_call: TRBD1
j_call: TRBJ1-1
clone_size: NA
cdr3_aa: CASSRQGITEAFF
cdr3_nt: TGTGCCAGTAGTCGACAGGGCATCACTGAAGCTTTCTTT

v_call: TRBV18
d_call: TRBD1
j_call: TRBJ1-1
clone_size: once
cdr3_aa: CASSPIEHGTGILGRAFF
cdr3_nt: TGTGCCAGCTCACCTATAGAGCACGGGACAGGGATTCTCGGCCGGGCTTTCTTT

v_call: TRBV4-1
d_call: TRBD1
j_call: TRBJ1-2
clone_size: NA
cdr3_aa: CASSQAGTGIYGYTF
cdr3_nt: TGCGCCAGCAGCCAGGCCGGGACAGGGATATATGGCTACACCTTC

v_call: TRBV2
d_call: TRBD1
j_call: TRBJ1-1
clone_size: NA
cdr3_aa: CASRAQGAGNTEAFF
cdr3_nt: TGTGCCAGCAGGGCACAGGGGGCGGGGAACACTGAAGCTTTCTTT

v_call: TRBV11-2
d_call: NA
j_call: TRBJ2-7
clone_size: NA
cdr3_aa: CASSLDRRDSYEQYF
cdr3_nt: TGTGCCAGCAGCTTAGATAGGAGGGACTCCTACGAGCAGTACTTC

v_call: TRBV6-5
d_call: TRBD2
j_call: TRBJ2-7
clone_size: NA
cdr3_aa: CASSSLAGKPHEQYF
cdr3_nt: TGTGCCAGCAGTAGCCTAGCGGGGAAGCCCCACGAGCAGTACTTC

v_call: TRBV15
d_call: TRBD1
j_call: TRBJ2-7
clone_size: NA
cdr3_aa: CATSRNTGGEQYF
cdr3_nt: TGTGCCACCAGCAGAAATACAGGGGGCGAGCAGTACTTC

v_call: TRBV19
d_call: NA
j_call: TRBJ1-2
clone_size: NA
cdr3_aa: CASAGGVDYGYTF
cdr3_nt: TGTGCCAGCGCGGGTGGGGTTGACTATGGCTACACCTTC

v_call: TRBV19
d_call: TRBD1
j_call: TRBJ1-2
clone_size: NA
cdr3_aa: CASSIGQGQDYGYTF
cdr3_nt: TGTGCCAGTAGTATCGGACAGGGGCAAGACTATGGCTACACCTTC

v_call: TRBV13
d_call: TRBD1
j_call: TRBJ1-5
clone_size: NA
cdr3_aa: CASSEGQINQPQHF
cdr3_nt: TGTGCCAGCAGCGAGGGACAGATAAATCAGCCCCAGCATTTT

v_call: TRBV5-6
d_call: NA
j_call: TRBJ2-4
clone_size: NA
cdr3_aa: CASSFAEAKNIQYF
cdr3_nt: TGTGCCAGCAGCTTTGCGGAGGCCAAAAACATTCAGTACTTC